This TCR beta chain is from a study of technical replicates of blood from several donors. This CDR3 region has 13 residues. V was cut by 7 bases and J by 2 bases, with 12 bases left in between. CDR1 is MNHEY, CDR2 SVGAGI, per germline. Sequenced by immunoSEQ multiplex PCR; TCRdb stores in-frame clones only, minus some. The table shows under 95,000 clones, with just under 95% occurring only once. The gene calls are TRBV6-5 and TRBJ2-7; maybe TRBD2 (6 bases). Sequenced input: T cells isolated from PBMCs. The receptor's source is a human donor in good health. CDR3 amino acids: CASTPEGTYEQYF. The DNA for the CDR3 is TGTGCCAGCACCCCGGAGGGAACCTACGAGCAGTACTTC.